Listed below are T cell receptor beta chains from one sample, sequenced in a study of Graves' ophthalmopathy and Graves' hyperthyroidism. Using its own MiXCR run on the multiplex PCR reads, TCRdb lists one record per CDR3 protein. This table holds hundreds of thousands of distinct CDR3 sequences, about 41% found once. The source material was peripheral blood. The source of these receptors is an adult man with Graves' ophthalmopathy. Each CDR3 is given with its conserved first and last residue. Each record gives: clone size, D gene, V gene, J gene, CDR3 DNA, CDR3 protein. The D gene is left open where the match is weak. Only some rows state a clone size, as once, few, many or a class for expanded clones.

>many|.|TRBV4-2|TRBJ1-1
TGTGCCAGCAGCCAGCCCGGTGATGAAGCTTTCTTT
CASSQPGDEAFF
>many|.|TRBV15|TRBJ1-5
TGTGCCACCAGCAGCGACAGTGATCAGCCCCAGCATTTT
CATSSDSDQPQHF
>.|.|TRBV6-6|TRBJ1-5
TGTGCCAGCAGGGAGGTCAATCAGCCCCAGCATTTT
CASREVNQPQHF
>many|TRBD1|TRBV12-3/TRBV12-4|TRBJ1-5
TGTGCCAGCAGTTCCCAGGGGACAGGCCTGGGTCAGCCCCAGCATTTT
CASSSQGTGLGQPQHF
>few|TRBD2|TRBV6-5|TRBJ2-2
TGTGCCAGCAGGGCACTAGCGGGGGGCACCGGGGAGCTGTTTTTT
CASRALAGGTGELFF
>.|.|TRBV10-1|TRBJ2-7
TGCGCCAGCAGTGAGTCTTTCCCACAGGGACTCTACGAGCAGTACTTC
CASSESFPQGLYEQYF
>.|.|TRBV10-2|TRBJ1-2
TGCGCCAGCAGTGACGGGTTCTATGGCTACACCTTC
CASSDGFYGYTF
>many|.|TRBV5-1|TRBJ2-2
TGCGCCAGCACCCTAGAGTTCGCGAACACCGGGGAGCTGTTTTTT
CASTLEFANTGELFF
>many|.|TRBV25-1|TRBJ1-5
TGTGCCAGCACCGACGGACGGGCCGGCAATCAGCCCCAGCATTTT
CASTDGRAGNQPQHF
>.|.|TRBV12-3/TRBV12-4|TRBJ1-5
TGTGCCAGCAGTCCCTATGCCGGGACCCATCAGCCCCAGCATTTT
CASSPYAGTHQPQHF
>many|.|TRBV20-1|TRBJ1-5
TGCAGTGCTAGGAACGGCCCCGGCAATCAGCCCCAGCATTTT
CSARNGPGNQPQHF
>many|.|TRBV19|TRBJ2-6
TGTGCCAGTAGTATAGGGGAAGGCTCTGGGGCCAACGTCCTGACTTTC
CASSIGEGSGANVLTF
>.|TRBD1|TRBV7-9|TRBJ2-7
TGTGCCAGCAGCTTGGTCGACAGGGGGAACTACGAGCAGTACTTC
CASSLVDRGNYEQYF
>.|.|TRBV3-1|TRBJ1-1
TGTGCCAGCAGCCAAGACGGACAGCTTAACACTGAAGCTTTCTTT
CASSQDGQLNTEAFF
>many|.|TRBV6-5|TRBJ1-5
TGTGCCAGCAGTGTCCCGGTTTATAGCAATCAGCCCCAGCATTTT
CASSVPVYSNQPQHF
>few|TRBD1|TRBV30|TRBJ2-7
TGTGCCTGGAGCACGGGACAGGGCTACTACGAGCAGTACTTC
CAWSTGQGYYEQYF
>.|TRBD2|TRBV5-1|TRBJ2-7
TGCGCCAGCAGCTTGGTCGGGACTAGGAACACCGGGGAGCAGTACTTC
CASSLVGTRNTGEQYF
>.|.|TRBV10-3|TRBJ1-4
TGTGCCGTTGAGGGTGATGGGTATGAAAAACTGTTTTTT
CAVEGDGYEKLFF
>many|.|TRBV4-3|TRBJ2-7
TGCGCCAGCAGCCAAGTGAGGGTTCGTCGGGACGAGCAGTACTTC
CASSQVRVRRDEQYF
>many|TRBD1|TRBV7-8|TRBJ1-5
TGTGCCAGCAGCCAGGGACAGGGGGCTCAGCCCCAGCATTTT
CASSQGQGAQPQHF
>.|TRBD1|TRBV10-3|TRBJ1-2
TGTGCCATCAGGACAGGGGGCGCGGACTATGGCTACACCTTC
CAIRTGGADYGYTF
>.|TRBD2|TRBV4-3|TRBJ2-7
TGCGCCAGCAGCCAAGAAACAGCGGGGAGCTACGAGCAGTACTTC
CASSQETAGSYEQYF
>.|.|TRBV25-1|TRBJ1-1
TGTGCCGCGGCAGGCTCTTTGGAAGCTTTCTTT
CAAAGSLEAFF
>.|.|TRBV25-1|TRBJ1-5
TGTGCCAGCAGTGAATCGGCTAGCGGGACGTACAATCAGCCCCAGCATTTT
CASSESASGTYNQPQHF
>many|.|TRBV4-3|TRBJ2-5
TGCGCCAGCAGCCAAGCAGGGCTACTGGAGACCCAGTACTTC
CASSQAGLLETQYF
>many|.|TRBV29-1|TRBJ1-1
TGCAGCGCCGGGGGCGGAGACACTGAAGCTTTCTTT
CSAGGGDTEAFF
>once|.|TRBV5-1|TRBJ2-7
TGCGCCAGCAGCCTACAGGACACCGGGGGAGCCTACGAGCAGTACTTC
CASSLQDTGGAYEQYF
>.|.|TRBV5-5|TRBJ2-2
TGTGCCAGCTGGGGGGGACATCGGATGTACGGGGAGCTGTTTTTT
CASWGGHRMYGELFF
>many|.|TRBV10-3|TRBJ1-1
TGTGCCATCAGTGTAAAACAGGGGAACACTGAAGCTTTCTTT
CAISVKQGNTEAFF
>few|.|TRBV10-3|TRBJ1-5
TGTGCCAGCAGTTACCTTTCCGTCGGCAATCAGCCCCAGCATTTT
CASSYLSVGNQPQHF
>many|.|TRBV2|TRBJ2-7
TGTGCCAGCAGCCCCGGGAGCGCCGATCCCTACGAGCAGTACTTC
CASSPGSADPYEQYF
>.|TRBD2|TRBV20-1|TRBJ2-7
TGCAGTGCTAGAGGGGGCGGGAGCTCCTACGAGCAGTACTTC
CSARGGGSSYEQYF
>.|TRBD1|TRBV5-1|TRBJ2-2
TGCGCCAGCAGCCCAAACAGGGGGAACACCGGGGAGCTGTTTTTT
CASSPNRGNTGELFF
>many|.|TRBV15|TRBJ2-2
TGTGCCACCAGCGGAGTCGGTTCCAGGGTCCCCGGGGAGCTGTTTTTT
CATSGVGSRVPGELFF
>once|.|TRBV6-1|TRBJ1-1
TGTGCCAGCAGTGAAATGGGCAGGTTGAACACTGAAGCTTTCTTT
CASSEMGRLNTEAFF
>many|TRBD1|TRBV15|TRBJ2-7
TGTGCCACCAGCAGAGGGGACAGGTCCTGGGAGCAGTACTTC
CATSRGDRSWEQYF
>.|.|TRBV25-1|TRBJ2-2
TGTGCCAGCAGTGAATCCGGGACCGTGGGCCGGGAGCTGTTTTTT
CASSESGTVGRELFF
>many|TRBD1|TRBV9|TRBJ1-2
TGTGCCAGCAGCGTCACCTTGGACAGGACAGATGGCTACACCTTC
CASSVTLDRTDGYTF
>once|TRBD1|TRBV10-3|TRBJ1-4
TGTGCCATCAGTGAGCGGACAGGGCATGAAAAACTGTTTTTT
CAISERTGHEKLFF
>.|.|TRBV25-1|TRBJ1-5
TGTGCTGCACAGGGTCTTAGCAATCAGCCCCAGCATTTT
CAAQGLSNQPQHF
>.|TRBD2|TRBV3-1|TRBJ2-7
TGTGCCAGCAGCTACGGACTAGCGGGGGAGCAGTACTTC
CASSYGLAGEQYF
>.|.|TRBV10-2|TRBJ2-6
TGCGCCAGCAGTGAGAGGGCTGGGGCCAACGTCCTGACTTTC
CASSERAGANVLTF
>.|.|TRBV6-1|TRBJ2-5
TGTGCCAGCATCGACCCAGGGGATGAGCTGACCCAGTACTTC
CASIDPGDELTQYF
>.|TRBD2|TRBV2|TRBJ2-1
TGTGCCAGCAGTGGTAGCGGGGGCAACAATGAGCAGTTCTTC
CASSGSGGNNEQFF
>.|.|TRBV10-3|TRBJ1-3
TGTGCCAGCAGTTACGGTGGGGGGGTAAACACCATATATTTT
CASSYGGGVNTIYF
>many|.|TRBV5-1|TRBJ1-1
TGCGCCAGCAGCTTGGAACAGATGAACACTGAAGCTTTCTTT
CASSLEQMNTEAFF
>many|TRBD2|TRBV24-1|TRBJ2-7
TGTGCCACCAGTGACCCCAGGACTAGCGAGCGAGAGCAGTACTTC
CATSDPRTSEREQYF
>many|.|TRBV20-1|TRBJ1-1
TGCAGTGCTAGAGGGACGGACCGATACACTGAAGCTTTCTTT
CSARGTDRYTEAFF
>.|.|TRBV12-3/TRBV12-4|TRBJ1-1
TGTGCCAGCAGTTTATACGCCAGGGGTCACGCTTTCTTT
CASSLYARGHAFF
>few|.|TRBV7-9|TRBJ2-1
TGTGCCAGCAGCCCAAGGTTCGGTGAGCAGTTCTTC
CASSPRFGEQFF
>many|.|TRBV5-6|TRBJ1-2
TGTGCCAGCAGCTTGGAGGAGACAGGAAATTTTTATGGCTACACCTTC
CASSLEETGNFYGYTF
>.|.|TRBV25-1|TRBJ2-5
TGTGCCAGCAGCGTTACCCGGGAGACCCAGTACTTC
CASSVTRETQYF
>once|.|TRBV7-2|TRBJ1-2
TGTGCCAGCAGCTTAGCGGGGGATTTCTATGGCTACACCTTC
CASSLAGDFYGYTF